These 25 T cell receptor beta chains were all obtained from the same sample, sequenced in a study of shared clonotypes between healthy human individuals. Here immunoSEQ multiplex PCR was the method, and the copy in TCRdb shows in-frame clones only, minus some. The repertoire holds about 2.3 million clones, with just over 90% as singletons. Specimen: naive CD4+ T cells from PBMCs. Subset denoted: CD45RA+ positively selected. The receptors stem from a man aged 18 to 29 in good health. Some clones in this sample may be carry-over from other donors' samples.

The chain recombines TRBV6-5 with TRBJ2-7, with D maybe TRBD1 (6 bases). The CDR3 runs 14 residues. Germline values: CDR1 MNHEY, CDR2 SVGAGI. Trimming removed 3 bases at V and 1 base at J, with 10 bases between. The CDR3 DNA follows: TGTGCCAGCAGTTATCGACAGGTGTCCTACGAGCAGTACTTC. Translating gives CASSYRQVSYEQYF.

This chain links TRBV19 with TRBJ1-5, with 9 nucleotides matching TRBD1. Unmatched junction bases numbered 7, after V lost 6 bases and J lost 7 bases. The CDR3 length is 14 residues. Germline loops: CDR1 LNHDA, CDR2 SQIVND (reference sequence). The CDR3 DNA is TGTGCCAGTAGCGGACAGGGGTCGGACCAGCCCCAGCATTTT. This sequence encodes CASSGQGSDQPQHF.

This clone has just one count. The chain uses TRBV7-8 and TRBJ2-5; possibly TRBD1 for D (5 bases). Trimming removed 0 bases at V and 5 bases at J, with 16 bases between. Germline CDR1 is SGHVS and CDR2 is FQNEAQ. The CDR3 has 16 residues. This CDR3 is CASSLAWSLQAETQYF. DNA for the CDR3: TGTGCCAGCAGCTTAGCCTGGTCACTACAGGCGGAGACCCAGTACTTC.

V gene TRBV20-1 combines with J gene TRBJ2-1; D is uncertain. The CDR3 runs to 11 residues. The ends were cut back, 3 bases at V and 8 bases at J, with 8 bases in the middle. CDR1 and CDR2 (germline): DFQATT, SNEGSKA (reference sequence). Here the CDR3 DNA reads TGCAGTGCTAGTGCCCGGGATGAGCAGTTCTTC. Its translation is CSASARDEQFF.

The V call is TRBV28, the J call TRBJ2-7, with TRBD2 matching over 8 bases. The germline gives CDR1 MDHEN, CDR2 SYDVKM. The CDR3 is 15 residues long. The V gene end was trimmed by 5 bases and the J gene end by 0 bases; junction bases not matched to a gene: 6. The chain's CDR3 is CASSGLAISSYEQYF. In DNA, the CDR3 is TGTGCCAGCAGTGGACTAGCCATTAGCTCCTACGAGCAGTACTTC.

This chain joins TRBV5-4 and TRBJ1-3; tentatively, D is TRBD1 (6 bases). The CDR3 extends over 17 amino acids. Trimming left V 4 bases short and J 0 bases short, with 17 bases between. Germline V gives CDR1 SGHNT, CDR2 YYREEE (reference sequence). CDR3 residues: CASSLGPVQGSGNTIYF. The CDR3 region has the DNA TGTGCCAGCAGCCTAGGGCCGGTACAGGGCTCTGGAAACACCATATATTTT.

This clone has a handful of counts. The V and J genes are TRBV7-9 and TRBJ1-3; no firm D call. Germline CDR1 SEHNR, CDR2 FQNEAQ (reference sequence). Trimming left V 6 bases short and J 0 bases short, with 9 bases between. The CDR3 length is 14 residues. The CDR3 bases are TGTGCCAGCAGGGGGATGAACTCTGGAAACACCATATATTTT. Encoded protein: CASRGMNSGNTIYF.

This chain uses TRBV7-9 with TRBJ1-2; D is unresolved. Germline CDR1 SEHNR, CDR2 FQNEAQ (reference sequence). This CDR3 is built from 11 residues. Trimming took off 3 bases at V and 8 bases at J, with 7 bases between the two ends. CDR3 nucleotides: TGTGCCAGCAGCTTGGAGGTCGGCTACACCTTC. Encoded protein: CASSLEVGYTF. The whole variable domain, remainder taken from reference TRBV7-9 and TRBJ1-2, is DTGVSQNPRHKITKRGQNVTFRCDPISEHNRLYWYRQTLGQGPEFLTYFQNEAQLEKSRLLSDRFSAERPKGSFSTLEIQRTEQGDSAMYLCASSLEVGYTFGSGTRLTVV.

This clone was found once. The V and J genes are TRBV6-5 and TRBJ1-5; 7 bases align to TRBD1. Germline loops: CDR1 MNHEY, CDR2 SVGAGI. The CDR3 extends over 15 amino acids. The V segment lost 8 bases and the J segment 5 bases; nucleotides outside the gene matches: 12. CDR3 residues: CASGTNRGLDQPQHF. CDR3 DNA: TGTGCCAGCGGGACGAACAGGGGTCTGGATCAGCCCCAGCATTTT.

V is TRBV19 and J is TRBJ1-2, with 7 bases fitting TRBD1. V lost 4 bases to trimming and J lost 3 bases; unmatched junction nucleotides: 5. Per the germline V gene, CDR1 is LNHDA and CDR2 is SQIVND (reference sequence). CDR3 length: 14 amino acids. The CDR3 DNA reads TGTGCCAGTAGTAGGGGACAGCCTCACTATGGCTACACCTTC. Translated: CASSRGQPHYGYTF.

Concerning this clone itself: The identical CDR3 is also encoded by other nucleotide sequences in the sample. This rearrangement joins TRBV7-3 to TRBJ2-2; D is undetermined. This CDR3 has 14 amino acids. Trimming pared 1 base from V and 0 bases from J, leaving 3 bases between. Germline V gives CDR1 SGHTA, CDR2 FQGTGA. The CDR3 DNA follows: TGTGCCAGCAGCTTAATTTCGAACACCGGGGAGCTGTTTTTT. Its protein product is CASSLISNTGELFF. The full variable domain, with the rest looked up from reference TRBV7-3 and TRBJ2-2, is GAGVSQTPSNKVTEKGKYVELRCDPISGHTALYWYRQSLGQGPEFLIYFQGTGAADDSGLPNDRFFAVRPEGSVSTLKIQRTERGDSAVYLCASSLISNTGELFFGEGSRLTVL.

This clone appeared once. V gene TRBV5-4 combines with J gene TRBJ1-4; maybe TRBD1 (5 bases). In germline, CDR1 is SGHNT, CDR2 YYREEE (reference sequence). The CDR3 runs to 14 residues. Trimming removed 7 bases from V and 8 bases from J, with 18 bases in between. The CDR3 sequence: CASGHRGSGEKLFF. CDR3 coding DNA: TGTGCCAGCGGGCACCGGGGGTCCGGAGAAAAACTGTTTTTT.

The genes are TRBV15 and TRBJ1-4; D is unclear. There are 16 residues in the CDR3. V was pared by 11 bases and J by 0 bases, with 19 bases between. Germline V CDR1 and CDR2: LNHNV, YYDKDF (reference sequence). The CDR3 coding sequence is TGTGCCTCGCAGAAGGGTTTTGGGACAACTAATGAAAAACTGTTTTTT. This gives the protein CASQKGFGTTNEKLFF.

The chain combines TRBV4-2 with TRBJ2-5, with 15 bases matching TRBD2. Germline V gives CDR1 LGHNA, CDR2 YNFKEQ. V was clipped by 0 bases and J by 9 bases; unmatched bases: 2. The CDR3 totals 15 residues. This CDR3 is CASSQDRTSGRAQYF. The CDR3 region has the DNA TGTGCCAGCAGCCAAGATAGGACTAGCGGGAGGGCCCAGTACTTC.

V is TRBV6-5 and J is TRBJ2-7; D gene ambiguous. CDR1 is MNHEY and CDR2 is SVGAGI in the germline V gene. The CDR3 is 15 amino acids. Trimming removed 2 bases at V and 7 bases at J, with 18 bases between. CDR3 loop: CASSYGTYKIGEQYF. The CDR3 DNA is TGTGCCAGCAGTTACGGCACATATAAGATTGGGGAGCAGTACTTC.

The chain joins TRBV2 to TRBJ1-1, with TRBD1 matching over 11 bases. Germline-derived CDR1 and CDR2 are SNHLY and FYNNEI. The CDR3 is 13 residues long. J was trimmed by 5 bases and V by 7 bases; bases with no gene match: 3. The DNA of the CDR3 is TGTGCCAGCATGGGGACAGGGGGAACTGAAGCTTTCTTT. Translated: CASMGTGGTEAFF.

This rearrangement joins TRBV18 to TRBJ2-1; TRBD2 matches 8 bases. This CDR3 is built from 14 residues. V gave up 6 bases and J gave up 5 bases; unmatched junction bases: 6. Germline loops: CDR1 KGHSH, CDR2 LQKENI. CDR3 loop: CASSQTSGDNEQFF. As DNA, the CDR3 is TGTGCCAGCTCGCAAACTAGCGGTGACAATGAGCAGTTCTTC.

The chain joins TRBV27 to TRBJ2-7; D remains unclear. Germline V CDR1 and CDR2: MNHEY, SMNVEV (reference sequence). V was cut by 6 bases and J by 4 bases, with 4 bases left in between. The CDR3 sequence is 10 residues long. CDR3 region: CASRKYEQYF. CDR3 DNA: TGTGCCAGCAGGAAGTACGAGCAGTACTTC.

The gene calls are TRBV27 and TRBJ1-2, with 7 bases that match TRBD1. The germline CDR1 and CDR2 sequences are MNHEY and SMNVEV (reference sequence). The CDR3 consists of 16 residues. The V gene end was trimmed by 2 bases and the J gene end by 5 bases; junction bases not matched to a gene: 11. In DNA form, the CDR3 reads TGTGCCAGCAGTTTACGACCCTCCGACAGGGTTTATGGCTACACCTTC. Residues: CASSLRPSDRVYGYTF.

The chain combines TRBV7-9 with TRBJ1-1, with unresolved D. The CDR3 covers 16 residues. Germline CDR1 SEHNR, CDR2 FQNEAQ (reference sequence). Trimming left V 5 bases short and J 1 base short, with 17 bases between. CDR3 nucleotides: TGTGCCAGCAGCCCCTCCCCCGCCCAGCCGAACACTGAAGCTTTCTTT. Its translation: CASSPSPAQPNTEAFF. The full variable domain, with the rest looked up from reference TRBV7-9 and TRBJ1-1, is DTGVSQNPRHKITKRGQNVTFRCDPISEHNRLYWYRQTLGQGPEFLTYFQNEAQLEKSRLLSDRFSAERPKGSFSTLEIQRTEQGDSAMYLCASSPSPAQPNTEAFFGQGTRLTVV.

About this clone itself: This sample also contains other DNA sequences that code for the same CDR3. The V and J genes are TRBV7-9 and TRBJ2-5; a possible D gene is TRBD1 (5 bases). The CDR3 contains 12 residues. V lost 5 bases and J lost 5, with 9 bases in between. Looked up from germline, CDR1 is SEHNR and CDR2 is FQNEAQ (reference sequence). CDR3 region: CASSLGVETQYF. CDR3 nucleotide sequence: TGTGCCAGCAGCCTAGGGGTTGAGACCCAGTACTTC.

Concerning this clone: The sample carries other DNA sequences with the same CDR3. The rearrangement joins TRBV15 to TRBJ1-5; no firm D call. The germline V gene encodes CDR1 LNHNV and CDR2 YYDKDF (reference sequence). The length of the CDR3 is 16 residues. The ends were cut back, 0 bases at V and 0 bases at J, with 9 bases in the middle. CDR3 bases: TGTGCCACCAGCAGAGATAGGGCCAATAGCAATCAGCCCCAGCATTTT. Protein sequence: CATSRDRANSNQPQHF.

The chain uses TRBV29-1 and TRBJ2-3; 8 nucleotides line up with TRBD1. J was trimmed by 4 bases and V by 6 bases; bases with no gene match: 9. The CDR3 spans 14 residues. CDR1 is SQVTM, CDR2 ANQGSEA, per germline. The CDR3 coding sequence is TGCAGCGTCCAGGGGGCTCTAGTCGCAGATACGCAGTATTTT. It specifies CSVQGALVADTQYF.

The V call is TRBV10-3, the J call TRBJ1-1; 8 nucleotides align to TRBD1. Germline V gene sequence: CDR1 ENHRY, CDR2 SYGVKD. The CDR3 extends over 15 amino acids. The J segment lost 0 bases and the V segment lost 2 bases, leaving 2 bases of the junction unmatched. CDR3 residues: CAISEGTGLNTEAFF. CDR3 DNA: TGTGCCATCAGTGAGGGGACAGGTTTGAACACTGAAGCTTTCTTT.

The J gene is TRBJ2-1, the V gene TRBV4-1, with 7 bases that match TRBD1. J lost 5 bases, V lost 5 bases, and 6 bases had no gene match. The V gene's germline CDR1 is MGHRA and CDR2 YSYEKL. The CDR3 runs 14 residues. Written as DNA, the CDR3 is TGCGCCAGCAGCTTACAGACAGGGAACAATGAGCAGTTCTTC. Translation gives CASSLQTGNNEQFF.